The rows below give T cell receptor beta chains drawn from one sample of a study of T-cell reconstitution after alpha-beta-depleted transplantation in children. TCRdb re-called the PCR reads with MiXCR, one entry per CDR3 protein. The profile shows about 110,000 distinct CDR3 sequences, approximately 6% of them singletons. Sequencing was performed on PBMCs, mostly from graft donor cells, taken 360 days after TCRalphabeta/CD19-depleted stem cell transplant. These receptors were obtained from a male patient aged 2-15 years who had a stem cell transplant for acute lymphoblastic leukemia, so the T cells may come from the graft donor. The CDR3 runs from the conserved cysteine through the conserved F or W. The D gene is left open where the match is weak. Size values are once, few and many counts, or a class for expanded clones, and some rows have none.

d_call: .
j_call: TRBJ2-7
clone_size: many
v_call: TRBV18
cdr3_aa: CASSPGTGGSEQYF
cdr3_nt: TGTGCCAGCTCACCCGGGACCGGCGGCTCCGAGCAGTACTTC

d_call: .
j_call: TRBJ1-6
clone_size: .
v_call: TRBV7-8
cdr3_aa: CASRDLSSYNSPLHF
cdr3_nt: TGTGCCTCCAGGGACCTGAGCTCCTATAATTCACCCCTCCACTTT

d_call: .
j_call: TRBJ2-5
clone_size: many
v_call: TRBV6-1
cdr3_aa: CASSPNSARWGETQYF
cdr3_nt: TGTGCCAGCAGTCCCAACTCCGCTCGCTGGGGGGAGACCCAGTACTTC

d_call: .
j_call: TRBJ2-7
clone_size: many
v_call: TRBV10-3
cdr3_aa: CAISESSGAHYEQYF
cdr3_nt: TGTGCCATCAGTGAGTCGAGTGGGGCCCATTACGAGCAGTACTTC

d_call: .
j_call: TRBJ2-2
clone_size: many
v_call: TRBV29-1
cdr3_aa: CSAYRNTGELFF
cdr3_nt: TGCAGCGCATACAGGAACACCGGGGAGCTGTTTTTT

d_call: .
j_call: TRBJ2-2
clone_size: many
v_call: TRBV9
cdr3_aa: CASSVSAGELFF
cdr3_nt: TGTGCCAGCAGCGTTTCGGCCGGGGAGCTGTTTTTT

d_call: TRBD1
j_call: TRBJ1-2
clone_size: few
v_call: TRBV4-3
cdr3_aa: CASSQFGTGVYGYTF
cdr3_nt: TGCGCCAGCAGCCAGTTCGGGACAGGGGTCTATGGCTACACCTTC

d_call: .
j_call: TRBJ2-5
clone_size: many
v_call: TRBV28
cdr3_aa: CASSWLQDLQETQYF
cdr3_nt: TGTGCCAGCAGTTGGTTACAGGATCTACAAGAGACCCAGTACTTC

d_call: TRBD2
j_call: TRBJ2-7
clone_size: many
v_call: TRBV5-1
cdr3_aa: CASSFGTSVSYEQYF
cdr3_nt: TGCGCCAGCAGCTTCGGGACTAGCGTTTCCTACGAGCAGTACTTC

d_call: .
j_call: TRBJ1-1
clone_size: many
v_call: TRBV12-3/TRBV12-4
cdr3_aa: CASSFGAGTEAFF
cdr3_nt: TGTGCCAGCAGTTTCGGGGCAGGCACTGAAGCTTTCTTT

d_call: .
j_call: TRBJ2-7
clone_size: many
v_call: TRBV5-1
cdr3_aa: CASSAGPTYEQYF
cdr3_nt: TGCGCCAGCAGCGCCGGACCGACCTACGAGCAGTACTTC

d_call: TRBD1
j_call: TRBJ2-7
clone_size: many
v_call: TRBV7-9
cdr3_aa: CASSFPGQGTYEQYF
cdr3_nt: TGTGCCAGCAGCTTTCCGGGACAGGGGACGTACGAGCAGTACTTC

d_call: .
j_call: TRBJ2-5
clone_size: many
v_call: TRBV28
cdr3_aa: CASSFRARRLGTQYF
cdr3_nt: TGTGCCAGCAGTTTTAGGGCCAGGCGATTGGGGACCCAGTACTTC

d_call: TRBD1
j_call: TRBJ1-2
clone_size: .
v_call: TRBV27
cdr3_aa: CASSPHRGKLVSNYGYTF
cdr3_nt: TGTGCCAGCAGTCCTCACAGGGGGAAGCTTGTATCCAACTATGGCTACACCTTC

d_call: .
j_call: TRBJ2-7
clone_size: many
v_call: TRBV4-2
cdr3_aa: CASSQEVGLSYEQYF
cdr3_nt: TGTGCCAGCAGCCAAGAGGTGGGGCTTTCCTACGAGCAGTACTTC

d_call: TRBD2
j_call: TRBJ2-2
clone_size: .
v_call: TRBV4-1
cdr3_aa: CASSQDRRRGWYTGELFF
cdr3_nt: TGCGCCAGCAGCCAAGATAGGAGGCGGGGGTGGTACACCGGGGAGCTGTTTTTT

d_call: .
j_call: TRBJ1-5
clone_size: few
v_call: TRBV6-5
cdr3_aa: CASSYSKSYSNQPQHF
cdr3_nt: TGTGCCAGCAGTTACTCGAAGTCGTATAGCAATCAGCCCCAGCATTTT

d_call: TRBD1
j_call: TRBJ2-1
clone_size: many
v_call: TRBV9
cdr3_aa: CASSSRDSYNEQFF
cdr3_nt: TGTGCCAGCAGTTCCCGGGACAGCTACAATGAGCAGTTCTTC

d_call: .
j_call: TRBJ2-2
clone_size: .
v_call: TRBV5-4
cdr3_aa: CASSSTDSGGGELFF
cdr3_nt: TGTGCCAGCAGCTCCACCGACAGCGGAGGCGGGGAGCTGTTTTTT

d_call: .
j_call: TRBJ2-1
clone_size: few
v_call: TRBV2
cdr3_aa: CASSVPPLQGEQFF
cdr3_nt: TGTGCCAGCAGTGTGCCCCCCCTACAGGGAGAGCAGTTCTTC

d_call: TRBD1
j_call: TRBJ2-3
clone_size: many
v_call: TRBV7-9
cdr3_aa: CASSLGYRGFTTDTQYF
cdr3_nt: TGTGCCAGCAGCTTAGGGTACAGGGGATTCACCACAGATACGCAGTATTTT

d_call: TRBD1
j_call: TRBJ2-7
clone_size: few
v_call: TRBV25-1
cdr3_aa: CASSERGQGYYEQYF
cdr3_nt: TGTGCCAGCAGTGAAAGGGGACAGGGATATTACGAGCAGTACTTC

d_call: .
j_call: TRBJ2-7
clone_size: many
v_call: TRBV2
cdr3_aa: CASQGRGLSYEQYF
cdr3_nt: TGTGCCTCCCAGGGGAGGGGGCTCTCCTACGAGCAGTACTTC

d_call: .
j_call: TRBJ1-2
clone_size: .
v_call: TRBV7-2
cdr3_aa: CASSPVRGLYGYTF
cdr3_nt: TGTGCCAGCAGCCCCGTCAGGGGTCTCTATGGCTACACCTTC

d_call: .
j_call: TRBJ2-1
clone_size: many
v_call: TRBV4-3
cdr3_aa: CASSQAGVGGEQFF
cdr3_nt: TGCGCCAGCAGCCAAGCGGGGGTGGGTGGTGAGCAGTTCTTC